A single sample is the source of the 32 T cell receptor beta chains below, sequenced in a study of human thymus T cells (TCRdb year 2020). The library was produced with the immunoSEQ multiplex PCR assay. TCRdb's version of the immuneACCESS table is confined to in-frame rearrangements and falls short of the full clone set. An unresolved V gene accounts for under half of the shortfall where checked; the remainder is of unknown origin. For this sample the table gives about 46,000 clones, of which 85% to 95% were detected only once. The leading ten clones occupy about 0.16% of the sample. Sequences were obtained from blood. Source of these receptors: a girl under three years old with a congenital heart defect but otherwise immunologically healthy.

The V call is TRBV2, the J call TRBJ2-5, with 8 nucleotides matching TRBD2. The J segment lost 4 bases and the V segment lost 2 bases, leaving 0 bases of the junction unmatched. The CDR3 is 13 residues long. Germline V lookup: CDR1 SNHLY, CDR2 FYNNEI. The CDR3: CASSELAGETQYF. DNA for the CDR3: TGTGCCAGCAGTGAACTAGCGGGAGAGACCCAGTACTTC.

The chain carries TRBV11-2 and TRBJ1-2; D call uncertain. V was shortened by 4 bases and J by 4 bases, with 7 bases between the two germline ends. This CDR3 contains 12 residues. CDR1 is SGHAT, CDR2 FQNNGV, per germline. Here the CDR3 reads CASSSAAYGYTF. CDR3 DNA sequence: TGTGCCAGCAGCTCGGCAGCCTATGGCTACACCTTC.

V usage is TRBV9 and J usage is TRBJ2-5; 10 positions match TRBD2. Unmatched junction bases numbered 16, after V lost 4 bases and J lost 4 bases. Germline values: CDR1 SGDLS, CDR2 YYNGEE. This CDR3 is built from 18 residues. The CDR3 nucleotides read TGTGCCAGCAGCAGGTCTAGCGGGAGCCAAGGCTTGGCAGAGACCCAGTACTTC. It encodes CASSRSSGSQGLAETQYF.

This chain connects TRBV11-3 to TRBJ2-1, with 7 bases identical to TRBD2. Trimming took 5 bases from V and 8 from J; bases not matched to a gene: 3. The CDR3 runs 12 residues. Germline V gene data show CDR1 as SGHNT and CDR2 as YENEEA. CDR3 protein: CASSPRGDEQFF. In DNA, the CDR3 is TGTGCCAGCAGCCCCCGGGGGGATGAGCAGTTCTTC.

The chain couples TRBV28 to TRBJ2-1; 10 nucleotides line up with TRBD2. The CDR3 sequence is 15 residues long. Germline values: CDR1 MDHEN, CDR2 SYDVKM. The V segment lost 5 bases and the J segment 7 bases; nucleotides outside the gene matches: 8. CDR3 region: CASSPAGGPRNEQFF. The DNA for the CDR3 is TGTGCCAGCAGTCCAGCGGGAGGGCCGAGGAATGAGCAGTTCTTC.

The V gene is TRBV29-1, the J gene TRBJ1-5; no definite D call. V was shortened by 4 bases and J by 1 base, with 8 bases between the two germline ends. CDR1 is SQVTM and CDR2 is ANQGSEA in the germline V gene. This CDR3 is built from 13 residues. The DNA for the CDR3 is TGCAGCGTTGGGGCGGCAAGCAATCAGCCCCAGCATTTT. It encodes CSVGAASNQPQHF.

In its sample, this clone was seen a few times. The chain is built from TRBV10-3 and TRBJ1-2; no clear D gene. The CDR3 consists of 12 residues. Germline V gene data show CDR1 as ENHRY and CDR2 as SYGVKD. Trimming pared 7 bases from V and 1 base from J, leaving 7 bases between. CDR3 DNA: TGTGCCATCAAGAGAGTTAACTATGGCTACACCTTC. It translates to CAIKRVNYGYTF.

V is TRBV27 and J is TRBJ2-7, with D tentatively TRBD2 (6 bases). With 8 bases removed from V and 3 bases from J, the gap between germline ends came to 11 bases. There are 12 residues in the CDR3. From germline, CDR1 is MNHEY and CDR2 SMNVEV (reference sequence). The CDR3 nucleotides read TGTGCCAGCCGGGGGATCCTCTACGAGCAGTACTTC. Encoded protein: CASRGILYEQYF.

The CDR3 DNA follows: TGTGCCATCAGTGGGTTCCGTTTAGCGGGAGGGAATGAGCAGTTCTTC. Protein product: CAISGFRLAGGNEQFF. The chain employs TRBV10-3 and TRBJ2-1; TRBD2 matches 11 bases. Germline V gene lookup returns CDR1 ENHRY and CDR2 SYGVKD. This CDR3 is 16 amino acids long. Unmatched junction bases numbered 9, after V lost 4 bases and J lost 7 bases.

V usage is TRBV23-1 and J usage is TRBJ2-5; 9 positions match TRBD1. TRBV23-1 is treated as an ORF (open reading frame) with a function not yet certain. The V segment lost 6 bases and the J segment 5 bases; nucleotides outside the gene matches: 7. The CDR3 runs 14 residues. DNA of the CDR3: TGCGCCAGCAGCCGGACAGGGGTTAGGGAGACCCAGTACTTC. This encodes CASSRTGVRETQYF.

V and J are TRBV27 and TRBJ2-3; 15 bases are a match to TRBD2. Germline trimming cut 5 bases from V and 0 bases from J; bases unmatched to any gene: 9. Per the germline V gene, CDR1 is MNHEY and CDR2 is SMNVEV (reference sequence). The CDR3 extends over 19 amino acids. The CDR3 sequence is CASSTSGTSGRYSTDTQYF. The CDR3, as DNA: TGTGCCAGCAGTACCTCCGGGACTAGCGGGAGGTACAGCACAGATACGCAGTATTTT.

This clone was picked up one time. The chain employs TRBV5-1 and TRBJ2-5, with D maybe TRBD1 (6 bases). Between the trimmed V and J ends, which lost 4 bases and 1 base, there was a span of 11 bases. Germline V lookup: CDR1 SGHRS, CDR2 YFSETQ. The CDR3 is made up of 14 amino acids. CDR3 nucleotide sequence: TGCGCCAGCAGCCCTGGACAGTCCCAAGAGACCCAGTACTTC. Protein sequence: CASSPGQSQETQYF.

The chain combines TRBV7-6 with TRBJ1-3; D call uncertain. CDR1 SGHVS and CDR2 FNYEAQ come from the germline V gene. V dropped 3 bases and J dropped 0 bases, with 9 bases sitting between them. This CDR3 is 15 amino acids long. CDR3 nucleotides: TGTGCCAGCAGCTTGGGAGGGAACTCTGGAAACACCATATATTTT. This encodes CASSLGGNSGNTIYF.

Remarks on this clone: Other nucleotide sequences in the sample specify the same CDR3. The chain combines TRBV18 with TRBJ2-3; D is uncertain. Germline values: CDR1 KGHSH, CDR2 LQKENI. The CDR3 length is 14 residues. Between the trimmed V and J ends, which lost 3 bases and 2 bases, there was a span of 9 bases. CDR3 in amino acids: CASSPKGATDTQYF. The CDR3 DNA follows: TGTGCCAGCTCACCCAAGGGTGCCACAGATACGCAGTATTTT. Full variable domain (rest looked up from reference TRBV18 and TRBJ2-3): NAGVMQNPRHLVRRRGQEARLRCSPMKGHSHVYWYRQLPEEGLKFMVYLQKENIIDESGMPKERFSAEFPKEGPSILRIQQVVRGDSAAYFCASSPKGATDTQYFGPGTRLTVL.

V gene TRBV5-1 combines with J gene TRBJ2-1, with a tentative D call TRBD2 (6 bases). CDR1 SGHRS and CDR2 YFSETQ come from the germline V gene. V was pared by 0 bases and J by 8 bases, with 15 bases between. The CDR3 consists of 15 residues. As DNA, the CDR3 is TGCGCCAGCAGCTTGGTCGGGAGCAGTACAGATGAGCAGTTCTTC. Translation gives CASSLVGSSTDEQFF.

This clone has a handful of counts. This chain links TRBV7-7 with TRBJ2-2, with 7 bases aligning to TRBD1. Germline V gene data show CDR1 as SSHAT and CDR2 as FNYEAQ (reference sequence). The ends lost 1 base at V and 1 base at J; junction bases unmatched: 0. The CDR3 length is 15 residues. Here the CDR3 reads CASSLGTGNTGELFF. DNA for the CDR3: TGTGCCAGCAGCTTAGGGACAGGGAACACCGGGGAGCTGTTTTTT.

The CDR3 sequence is CASSLSYGYTF. CDR3 sequence (DNA): TGCGCCAGCAGCTTGTCTTATGGCTACACCTTC. This chain links TRBV5-1 with TRBJ1-2; D uncertain. V was shortened by 1 base and J by 5 bases, with 3 bases between the two germline ends. The CDR3 totals 11 residues. From germline, CDR1 is SGHRS and CDR2 YFSETQ.

This chain joins TRBV9 and TRBJ2-1; 7 nucleotides line up with TRBD1. V dropped 4 bases and J dropped 4; count of bases not matched to a gene: 8. This CDR3 comprises 15 residues. Germline CDR1 is SGDLS and CDR2 is YYNGEE. Here the CDR3 reads CASSNYDREYNEQFF. CDR3 bases: TGTGCCAGCAGCAACTACGACAGGGAGTACAATGAGCAGTTCTTC.

The J gene is TRBJ2-2, the V gene TRBV30; D is uncertain. The CDR3 is made up of 14 amino acids. Trimming pared 3 bases from V and 4 bases from J, leaving 12 bases between. The V gene's germline CDR1 is GTSNPN and CDR2 SVGIG (reference sequence). DNA for the CDR3: TGTGCCTGGAGGGCCCTCCATTCCACCGGGGAGCTGTTTTTT. It specifies CAWRALHSTGELFF.

The sample holds one count of this clone. J is TRBJ2-2 and V is TRBV5-1; no clear D gene. Germline V gives CDR1 SGHRS, CDR2 YFSETQ. The CDR3 length is 16 residues. The V end was cut by 3 bases, the J end by 4 bases, with 16 bases between. CDR3: CASSSRAPYFTGELFF. In DNA, the CDR3 is TGCGCCAGCAGCTCCCGGGCACCGTACTTCACCGGGGAGCTGTTTTTT.

The chain recombines TRBV5-1 with TRBJ1-2; D is unclear. This CDR3 region has 13 residues. V lost 4 bases and J lost 3, with 10 bases in between. The germline V gene has CDR1 SGHRS and CDR2 YFSETQ. CDR3 coding DNA: TGCGCCAGCAGCCCGGTCGGGGACTATGGCTACACCTTC. This codes for CASSPVGDYGYTF.

The J gene is TRBJ2-7, the V gene TRBV9, with D unclear. The germline V and J ends were trimmed by 7 bases and 2 bases, with 16 bases remaining between them. This CDR3 region has 14 residues. The germline gives CDR1 SGDLS, CDR2 YYNGEE. CDR3: CASARSAGPYEQYF. The CDR3 bases are TGTGCCAGCGCACGATCAGCAGGTCCCTACGAGCAGTACTTC.

J is TRBJ2-7 and V is TRBV5-1; 9 nucleotides line up with TRBD2. The CDR3 runs 16 residues. V lost 3 bases to trimming and J lost 1 base; unmatched junction nucleotides: 8. Germline CDR1 SGHRS, CDR2 YFSETQ. This chain's CDR3 is CASSSQLAGSSYEQYF. DNA of the CDR3: TGCGCCAGCAGCTCTCAACTAGCGGGCTCATCCTACGAGCAGTACTTC.

The rearrangement joins TRBV9 to TRBJ1-3; the D gene is possibly TRBD1 (5 bases). V was trimmed by 3 bases and J by 9 bases, leaving 19 bases between them. The CDR3 is 15 residues long. Germline V gene data show CDR1 as SGDLS and CDR2 as YYNGEE. CDR3 region: CASSGKVSAGTTIYF. Written as DNA, the CDR3 is TGTGCCAGCAGCGGGAAGGTGTCAGCCGGGACCACCATATATTTT.

The genes are TRBV28 and TRBJ2-7; a weak D match, TRBD1 (5 bases). Trimming took 8 bases from V and 3 from J, leaving 17 bases between them. CDR3 size: 14 residues. CDR1 and CDR2 (germline): MDHEN, SYDVKM. The CDR3 DNA is TGTGCCAGCCGCCAGGGTTTGGATTTCTACGAGCAGTACTTC. This translates into CASRQGLDFYEQYF.

The rearrangement joins TRBV4-1 to TRBJ1-5; 11 bases match TRBD1. Germline CDR1 MGHRA, CDR2 YSYEKL. The CDR3 is 20 amino acids. With V trimmed by 2 bases and J by 0 bases, 12 bases remained unmatched. The CDR3 bases are TGCGCCAGCAGCCAACCGATGGGACAGGGGGGATGGAATAGCAATCAGCCCCAGCATTTT. It codes for CASSQPMGQGGWNSNQPQHF.

V and J are TRBV19 and TRBJ1-2; the D is unclear. CDR3 length: 12 residues. The germline gives CDR1 LNHDA, CDR2 SQIVND (reference sequence). Trimming took 4 bases from V and 4 from J, leaving 7 bases between them. CDR3 DNA: TGTGCCAGTAGTAACGGCGGCTATGGCTACACCTTC. Its protein is CASSNGGYGYTF.

J is TRBJ2-1 and V is TRBV5-8; D remains ambiguous. This CDR3 spans 12 amino acids. From germline, CDR1 is SGHTS and CDR2 YDEGEE. The V end was cut by 3 bases, the J end by 7 bases, with 8 bases between. CDR3 bases: TGTGCCAGCAGCTATGTGGGAAATGAGCAGTTCTTC. Translating it yields CASSYVGNEQFF.

The genes are TRBV7-9 and TRBJ2-2; 9 nucleotides match TRBD1. The CDR3 runs 15 residues. J was trimmed by 4 bases and V by 6 bases; bases with no gene match: 6. CDR1 and CDR2 from the germline V gene are SEHNR and FQNEAQ (reference sequence). The CDR3 spells CASSAGTGPTGELFF. The CDR3 DNA reads as TGTGCCAGCAGTGCCGGGACAGGGCCCACCGGGGAGCTGTTTTTT. The whole variable domain, remainder taken from reference TRBV7-9 and TRBJ2-2, is DTGVSQNPRHKITKRGQNVTFRCDPISEHNRLYWYRQTLGQGPEFLTYFQNEAQLEKSRLLSDRFSAERPKGSFSTLEIQRTEQGDSAMYLCASSAGTGPTGELFFGEGSRLTVL.

V usage is TRBV5-1 and J usage is TRBJ2-7, with D possibly being TRBD1 (6 bases). Looked up from germline, CDR1 is SGHRS and CDR2 is YFSETQ. This CDR3 has 14 amino acids. V lost 4 bases and J lost 4, with 15 bases in between. Here the CDR3 DNA reads TGCGCCAGCAGCGAGGGGGATTTAATTTACGAGCAGTACTTC. This sequence encodes CASSEGDLIYEQYF.

The chain couples TRBV7-3 to TRBJ2-1; D is undetermined. The CDR3 runs to 13 residues. Germline loops: CDR1 SGHTA, CDR2 FQGTGA. Trimming pared 0 bases from V and 3 bases from J, leaving 3 bases between. CDR3 loop: CASSLTSYNEQFF. The CDR3 DNA is TGTGCCAGCAGCTTAACCAGCTACAATGAGCAGTTCTTC.

V gene TRBV18 combines with J gene TRBJ1-1; possibly TRBD1 for D (6 bases). This CDR3 has 13 amino acids. The germline CDR1 and CDR2 sequences are KGHSH and LQKENI. The V gene lost 4 bases and the J gene lost 5 bases, with 11 bases spanning the gap. The CDR3: CASSLQGQTEAFF. CDR3 coding DNA: TGTGCCAGCTCACTCCAGGGGCAAACTGAAGCTTTCTTT.